The rows below give T cell receptor beta chains drawn from one sample of a study of a mutant IDH1 vaccine in newly diagnosed glioma. Sequenced by immunoSEQ multiplex PCR; TCRdb stores in-frame clones only, minus some. The repertoire holds approximately 81,000 clones, with 65% to 90% as singletons. No cognate antigen is known for these TCRs. Sequences were derived from PBMCs, sampled from a glioma patient whose treatment included an IDH1 peptide vaccine. These receptor sequences come from a man aged 25-45 years with glioma. Some clones in this sample may be carry-over from other donors' samples. Each CDR3 is given with its conserved first and last residue. D genes are given only for firm matches. Expanded clones get a size class; other rows say once, few or many, or leave the size out.

d_gene	v_gene	j_gene	len	abundance	CDR3aa	CDR3nt
TRBD1	TRBV14	TRBJ2-6	17	once	CASSPRQGYSGANVLTF	TGTGCCAGCAGCCCCAGACAGGGATACTCTGGGGCCAACGTCCTGACTTTC
-	TRBV4-1	TRBJ2-7	13	once	CASSQGAVSGQYF	TGCGCCAGCAGCCAAGGGGCCGTTTCTGGGCAGTACTTC
TRBD2	TRBV6-6	TRBJ2-7	15	once	CASSYSREGLNEQYF	TGTGCCAGCAGTTACAGTAGGGAGGGCCTCAACGAGCAGTACTTC
TRBD1	TRBV7-6	TRBJ2-1	14	-	CASSLVQGSNEQFF	TGTGCCAGCAGCTTAGTACAGGGGTCCAATGAGCAGTTCTTC
-	TRBV30	TRBJ2-1	13	once	CAWSVNWRGEQFF	TGTGCCTGGAGTGTAAATTGGAGAGGTGAGCAGTTCTTC
TRBD1	TRBV13	TRBJ2-7	14	-	CASSLGTGRYEQYF	TGTGCCAGCAGCTTGGGGACAGGCCGCTACGAGCAGTACTTC
-	TRBV9	TRBJ2-1	16	-	CASSSSGGQAISEQFF	TGTGCCAGCAGCTCCTCCGGGGGGCAGGCCATTAGTGAGCAGTTCTTC
-	TRBV30	TRBJ1-4	12	few	CAWSVRAEKLFF	TGTGCCTGGAGTGTAAGAGCTGAAAAACTGTTTTTT
-	TRBV11-2	TRBJ1-2	17	-	CASRQPGRTSTRSGYTF	TGTGCCAGCAGACAACCGGGACGGACCTCAACCCGGAGTGGCTACACCTTC
-	TRBV2	TRBJ2-5	11	once	CASSGEPYEYF	TGTGCCAGCAGTGGGGAGCCTTACGAGTACTTC
TRBD1	TRBV7-2	TRBJ2-5	14	-	CASSTTGNRETQYF	TGTGCCAGCAGCACGACAGGGAATCGGGAGACCCAGTACTTC
TRBD2	TRBV30	TRBJ2-1	17	-	CAWSVRPSGATSNEQFF	TGTGCCTGGAGTGTAAGGCCTAGCGGGGCCACCAGCAATGAGCAGTTCTTC
-	TRBV28	TRBJ2-7	16	-	CASSFRLDSLTYEQYF	TGTGCCAGCAGTTTTCGCCTGGACAGCCTCACCTACGAGCAGTACTTC
TRBD1	TRBV7-2	TRBJ1-6	14	-	CASSSTGTGSPLHF	TGTGCCAGCAGCTCGACAGGGACGGGTTCACCCCTCCACTTT
TRBD2	TRBV5-4	TRBJ2-2	17	-	CASSIGLAGVGTGELFF	TGTGCCAGCAGCATTGGACTAGCGGGAGTAGGGACCGGGGAGCTGTTTTTT
-	TRBV12-5	TRBJ2-7	15	-	CASGYYPDRAYEQYF	TGTGCTAGTGGCTATTATCCGGACCGAGCCTACGAGCAGTACTTC
-	TRBV19	TRBJ1-1	12	-	CASIDQNTEAFF	TGTGCCAGTATTGACCAGAACACTGAAGCTTTCTTT
-	TRBV7-2	TRBJ2-1	13	-	CASSLGLNNEQFF	TGTGCCAGCAGCCTTGGGCTGAACAATGAGCAGTTCTTC
-	TRBV19	TRBJ2-7	15	few	CASSASQGGSYEQYF	TGTGCCAGTAGTGCCTCACAGGGGGGGTCCTACGAGCAGTACTTC
-	TRBV19	TRBJ2-2	13	-	CARGYRNTGELFF	TGTGCCAGGGGGTATAGGAACACCGGGGAGCTGTTTTTT
-	TRBV5-5	TRBJ2-3	15	-	CASSLYVRTTDTQYF	TGTGCCAGCAGCTTGTATGTCAGGACCACAGATACGCAGTATTTT
-	TRBV9	TRBJ1-2	16	-	CASSATGLSSNYGYTF	TGTGCCAGCAGCGCAACAGGGCTTAGTAGTAACTATGGCTACACCTTC
-	TRBV27	TRBJ1-6	15	-	CASSLGISYNSPLHF	TGTGCCAGCAGCCTCGGGATCTCCTATAATTCACCCCTCCACTTT
-	TRBV11-2	TRBJ2-2	14	-	CASSWSPNTGELFF	TGTGCCAGCAGCTGGAGTCCGAACACCGGGGAGCTGTTTTTT
-	TRBV6-5	TRBJ1-4	15	-	CASRRGGSTNEKLFF	TGTGCCAGCAGACGAGGGGGATCAACTAATGAAAAACTGTTTTTT
-	TRBV6-5	TRBJ1-4	13	few	CASSQGREEKLFF	TGTGCCAGCAGTCAAGGACGGGAAGAAAAACTGTTTTTT
-	TRBV18	TRBJ1-1	14	few	CASSPSGEGTEAFF	TGTGCCAGCTCACCTTCGGGGGAGGGCACTGAAGCTTTCTTT
-	TRBV18	TRBJ1-1	15	-	CASSRAGSANTEAFF	TGTGCCAGCTCACGGGCAGGGTCCGCGAACACTGAAGCTTTCTTT
-	TRBV11-2	TRBJ2-3	12	-	CASSPASETQYF	TGTGCCAGCAGTCCCGCATCGGAGACGCAGTATTTT
-	TRBV6-4	TRBJ1-5	17	-	CASSDSSCGGLNQPQHF	TGTGCCAGCAGTGACTCTTCCTGCGGGGGGCTCAATCAGCCCCAGCATTTT
-	TRBV5-1	TRBJ1-4	16	-	CASSSVPGGEGEKLFF	TGCGCCAGCAGCTCTGTACCGGGGGGAGAGGGCGAAAAACTGTTTTTT
-	TRBV4-3	TRBJ1-6	13	few	CASSPSNNSPLHF	TGCGCCAGCAGCCCCAGCAATAATTCACCCCTCCACTTT
TRBD1	TRBV5-1	TRBJ2-2	16	-	CASSLVWTGGTGELFF	TGCGCCAGCAGCTTGGTATGGACAGGGGGCACCGGGGAGCTGTTTTTT
TRBD1	TRBV9	TRBJ1-2	15	-	CASGGTGTVTYGYTF	TGTGCCAGCGGGGGAACCGGGACAGTAACGTATGGCTACACCTTC
-	TRBV2	TRBJ2-5	14	-	CASSGGGGVETQYF	TGTGCCAGCAGTGGGGGAGGAGGGGTAGAGACCCAGTACTTC
TRBD1	TRBV7-9	TRBJ1-5	17	-	CASSRDGTAYSNQPQHF	TGTGCCAGCAGCAGAGACGGGACAGCATATAGCAATCAGCCCCAGCATTTT
TRBD2	TRBV5-1	TRBJ2-3	15	-	CASSLAGMGTDTQYF	TGCGCCAGCAGCTTAGCGGGGATGGGCACAGATACGCAGTATTTT
TRBD1	TRBV28	TRBJ1-3	17	-	CASSTMRGQGPGNTIYF	TGTGCCAGCAGTACTATGAGGGGACAGGGTCCTGGAAACACCATATATTTT
-	TRBV6-6	TRBJ1-6	14	-	CASSYPRLNSPLHF	TGTGCCAGCAGTTACCCGCGCCTTAATTCACCCCTCCACTTT
TRBD2	TRBV2	TRBJ2-5	14	-	CASSRSSGTETQYF	TGTGCCAGCAGTCGCTCTAGCGGGACAGAGACCCAGTACTTC
-	TRBV28	TRBJ1-5	11	-	CASSFSSPQHF	TGTGCCAGCAGTTTTAGTTCGCCCCAGCATTTT
TRBD2	TRBV19	TRBJ2-5	15	-	CASSIKTSWQETQYF	TGTGCCAGTAGTATCAAGACTAGCTGGCAAGAGACCCAGTACTTC
-	TRBV9	TRBJ1-2	17	-	CASSARDGRMGGSGYTF	TGTGCCAGCAGCGCCAGGGACGGAAGAATGGGTGGTAGTGGCTACACCTTC
-	TRBV9	TRBJ2-1	13	-	CASSAGHMEEQFF	TGTGCCAGCAGCGCAGGACATATGGAGGAGCAGTTCTTC
-	TRBV23-1	TRBJ1-5	17	-	CASSLWDHRVGNQPQHF	TGCGCCAGCAGTCTTTGGGATCACAGGGTGGGCAATCAGCCCCAGCATTTT
TRBD2	TRBV5-1	TRBJ2-1	21	once	CASSSSRGTSDPYKMHNEQFF	TGCGCCAGCAGCTCCTCTCGGGGGACTAGCGACCCCTACAAAATGCACAATGAGCAGTTCTTC
TRBD1	TRBV6-5	TRBJ1-2	14	-	CASSYSDRDPGYTF	TGTGCCAGCAGTTACTCCGACAGGGACCCTGGCTACACCTTC
-	TRBV19	TRBJ1-1	15	-	CASSIDPRLNTEAFF	TGTGCCAGTAGTATAGATCCCCGATTAAACACTGAAGCTTTCTTT
-	TRBV2	TRBJ1-3	15	-	CASRSGSSSGNTIYF	TGTGCCAGCAGATCCGGCAGTAGCTCTGGAAACACCATATATTTT
TRBD2	TRBV29-1	TRBJ2-1	14	-	CSVGLAGGLVEQFF	TGCAGCGTAGGACTAGCGGGAGGGTTAGTTGAGCAGTTCTTC
-	TRBV11-2	TRBJ1-2	15	few	CASSLAPGRNYGYTF	TGTGCCAGCAGCTTAGCGCCAGGGCGGAACTATGGCTACACCTTC
-	TRBV6-6	TRBJ1-5	15	-	CASSRQGRGNQPQHF	TGTGCCAGCAGTAGGCAGGGACGGGGCAATCAGCCCCAGCATTTT
-	TRBV4-1	TRBJ1-5	17	-	CASSQSQTRGRNQPQHF	TGCGCCAGCAGCCAATCCCAGACCCGGGGACGCAATCAGCCCCAGCATTTT